The 22 T cell receptor beta chains below all came from one sample that was sequenced in a study of a mutant IDH1 vaccine in newly diagnosed glioma. As to time point: week 47, end of study. All doses held 300 ug of mutant IDH1 20-mer peptide, with topical imiquimod. These TCRs' antigens remain unknown. Generated by immunoSEQ multiplex PCR, the TCRdb table keeps only in-frame clones and is missing some. The data hold 50,000 to 55,000 clones, with 65% observed a single time. This material consisted of peripheral blood mononuclear cells (PBMCs), taken from a glioma patient whose treatment included an IDH1 peptide vaccine. The receptor set was obtained from a man aged 35-49 years with glioma. Some clones in this sample may be carry-over from other donors' samples.

This clone was counted between two and nine times. This chain uses TRBV5-1 with TRBJ2-5, with D hard to call. Germline V gives CDR1 SGHRS, CDR2 YFSETQ. The CDR3 extends over 13 amino acids. Trimming removed 1 base from V and 1 base from J, with 5 bases in between. In DNA, the CDR3 is TGCGCCAGCAGCTTGTACACCCAAGAGACCCAGTACTTC. Protein product: CASSLYTQETQYF.

The chain couples TRBV18 to TRBJ1-6; D is unresolved. Trimming shortened V by 3 bases and J by 5 bases, and 20 bases separated the two germline ends. The CDR3 runs to 18 residues. The V gene's germline CDR1 is KGHSH and CDR2 LQKENI. Here the CDR3 DNA reads TGTGCCAGCTCACCGTACAGCCGGACCCCGACAAATAATTCACCCCTCCACTTT. Protein: CASSPYSRTPTNNSPLHF.

The chain employs TRBV2 and TRBJ2-2; no clear D. Germline V gene sequence: CDR1 SNHLY, CDR2 FYNNEI. Trimming took off 4 bases at V and 4 bases at J, with 13 bases between the two ends. The CDR3 length is 15 residues. This CDR3 is CASSVIGGVTGELFF. The CDR3 nucleotides are TGTGCCAGCAGTGTAATTGGCGGAGTCACCGGGGAGCTGTTTTTT.

The chain is built from TRBV5-8 and TRBJ1-3, with 8 bases identical to TRBD1. Germline V lookup: CDR1 SGHTS, CDR2 YDEGEE. Trimming took 4 bases from V and 4 from J; bases not matched to a gene: 7. CDR3 length: 15 amino acids. CDR3 sequence (DNA): TGTGCCAGCAGCCCGACAGGGGTGAGGGGAAACACCATATATTTT. Amino acid sequence: CASSPTGVRGNTIYF.

The V call is TRBV14, the J call TRBJ1-1; perhaps TRBD1 as D (6 bases). CDR1 is SGHDN, CDR2 FVKESK, per germline. The length of the CDR3 is 14 residues. V dropped 4 bases and J dropped 5 bases, with 14 bases sitting between them. CDR3 residues: CASSLQGGTTEAFF. In DNA form, the CDR3 reads TGTGCCAGCAGCCTCCAAGGGGGAACGACTGAAGCTTTCTTT. Based on the CDR3 plus reference TRBV14 and TRBJ1-1, the full variable domain is EAGVTQFPSHSVIEKGQTVTLRCDPISGHDNLYWYRRVMGKEIKFLLHFVKESKQDESGMPNNRFLAERTGGTYSTLKVQPAELEDSGVYFCASSLQGGTTEAFFGQGTRLTVV.

J is TRBJ2-6 and V is TRBV5-8, with TRBD1 identical over 10 bases. The germline V gene has CDR1 SGHTS and CDR2 YDEGEE. This CDR3 is 16 amino acids long. V was clipped by 5 bases and J by 0 bases; unmatched bases: 2. In DNA, the CDR3 is TGTGCCAGCAGTGGACAGGGGGTCTCTGGGGCCAACGTCCTGACTTTC. It translates to CASSGQGVSGANVLTF.

CDR3 coding DNA: TGTGCAAGTCGCCCCCCCGGGTCCACACAAAGTCGGGCCAACGTCCTGACTTTC. This encodes CASRPPGSTQSRANVLTF. The chain is built from TRBV12-2 and TRBJ2-6; the listed D gene, TRBD2, was not tested against the DNA. TRBV12-2 is listed as a pseudogene. This CDR3 spans 18 amino acids.

V usage is TRBV4-1 and J usage is TRBJ1-2; D unresolved. The CDR3 length is 15 residues. V was trimmed by 6 bases and J by 0 bases, leaving 14 bases between them. Germline assignment: CDR1 MGHRA and CDR2 YSYEKL. CDR3 nucleotide sequence: TGCGCCAGCAGGCGGGAGGGCACAGCTAACTATGGCTACACCTTC. This sequence encodes CASRREGTANYGYTF.

V usage is TRBV30 and J usage is TRBJ1-5; 11 bases fit TRBD1. Looked up from germline, CDR1 is GTSNPN and CDR2 is SVGIG (reference sequence). The CDR3 consists of 17 residues. The trim removed 2 bases at V and 2 bases at J, leaving 8 bases unmatched. The CDR3 sequence: CAWSSGTGGRGNQPQHF. The DNA of the CDR3 is TGTGCCTGGAGTTCCGGGACAGGGGGGAGAGGCAATCAGCCCCAGCATTTT.

The chain uses TRBV7-9 and TRBJ2-5, with 7 bases identical to TRBD1. Looked up from germline, CDR1 is SEHNR and CDR2 is FQNEAQ (reference sequence). J gave up 4 bases and V 3 bases, and 5 bases lay outside the gene matches. The CDR3 runs to 14 residues. Here the CDR3 DNA reads TGTGCCAGCAGCTTCGGTACAGGGGTAGAGACCCAGTACTTC. Translating it yields CASSFGTGVETQYF.

In its sample, this clone was seen a few times. The chain carries TRBV27 and TRBJ1-5; D is unclear. The CDR3 covers 13 residues. Germline CDR1 MNHEY, CDR2 SMNVEV (reference sequence). Trimming took 3 bases from V and 7 from J, leaving 10 bases between them. CDR3 nucleotides: TGTGCCAGCAGTTTGGGGTTCGGACAGCCCCAGCATTTT. As protein: CASSLGFGQPQHF.

The chain combines TRBV5-6 with TRBJ1-6; a possible D gene is TRBD1 (5 bases). V was cut by 3 bases and J by 0 bases, with 7 bases left in between. The germline V gene encodes CDR1 SGHDT and CDR2 YYEEEE. This CDR3 has 15 residues. Written as DNA, the CDR3 is TGTGCCAGCAGCTACAGGAGCTCCTATAATTCACCCCTCCACTTT. This codes for CASSYRSSYNSPLHF.

This rearrangement joins TRBV19 to TRBJ1-5, with D unresolved. The CDR3 is 13 amino acids. The V end was cut by 4 bases, the J end by 4 bases, with 8 bases between. Germline CDR1 LNHDA, CDR2 SQIVND (reference sequence). CDR3 coding DNA: TGTGCCAGTAGTAGCGCGCTAAATCAGCCCCAGCATTTT. This sequence encodes CASSSALNQPQHF.

The chain links TRBV21-1 to TRBJ1-5. TRBV21-1 is annotated as a pseudogene. CDR3 length equals 15 residues. The CDR3 region is CASSPRRTADQPQHF. The CDR3 DNA sequence: TGTGCCAGCAGCCCGAGGAGGACGGCGGACCAGCCCCAGCATTTT.

The CDR3 DNA sequence: TGTGCCAGCAGACAACTACAGGGGGCGCCGAACATTCAGTACTTC. Its protein is CASRQLQGAPNIQYF. The chain couples TRBV2 to TRBJ2-4; 9 nucleotides match TRBD1. The CDR3 runs 15 residues. The V gene end was trimmed by 6 bases and the J gene end by 7 bases; junction bases not matched to a gene: 10. CDR1 SNHLY and CDR2 FYNNEI come from the germline V gene.

The chain uses TRBV2 and TRBJ2-1; TRBD1 might be the D (5 bases). Deletions cut 5 bases from V and 1 base from J, with 9 bases between. Per the germline V gene, CDR1 is SNHLY and CDR2 is FYNNEI. The CDR3 loop spans 14 amino acids. The CDR3, as DNA: TGTGCCAGCAGTCAGTACAGGTCCTACAATGAGCAGTTCTTC. Protein: CASSQYRSYNEQFF.

The CDR3 DNA is TGCAGCGTTGGGGGGGCAGGGGGCACCAATTTTCTCATGAACACTGAAGCTTTCTTT. It specifies CSVGGAGGTNFLMNTEAFF. This sequence joins TRBV29-1 and TRBJ1-1, with TRBD1 matching 8 bases. The V segment lost 4 bases and the J segment 0 bases; nucleotides outside the gene matches: 19. Germline CDR1 is SQVTM and CDR2 is ANQGSEA. There are 19 residues in the CDR3.

The chain is built from TRBV6-5 and TRBJ2-5, with D maybe TRBD1 (6 bases). CDR3 length: 15 residues. V was pared by 6 bases and J by 0 bases, with 14 bases between. Germline lookup yields CDR1 MNHEY and CDR2 SVGAGI. The CDR3 sequence is CASSLRGMNQETQYF. CDR3 coding DNA: TGTGCCAGCAGCCTCAGGGGAATGAACCAAGAGACCCAGTACTTC.

The rearrangement joins TRBV12-5 to TRBJ2-3, with D maybe TRBD1 (5 bases). With 8 bases removed from V and 1 base from J, the gap between germline ends came to 10 bases. CDR1 is LGHNT and CDR2 is FRNRAP in the germline V gene. The CDR3 has 13 amino acids. The CDR3 bases are TGTGCTAGTAGGGAAGGGGGCACAGATACGCAGTATTTT. Amino acids: CASREGGTDTQYF.

This chain connects TRBV29-1 to TRBJ2-7; the D gene is possibly TRBD1 (6 bases). The CDR3 has 15 residues. V dropped 6 bases and J dropped 5 bases, with 23 bases sitting between them. From germline, CDR1 is SQVTM and CDR2 ANQGSEA. The CDR3 DNA follows: TGCAGCGTCGCAAAACGGGACACCGTAAACAACGAGCAGTACTTC. Residues: CSVAKRDTVNNEQYF.

The J gene is TRBJ1-6, the V gene TRBV30; 9 bases agree with TRBD1. This CDR3 comprises 17 residues. Per germline, CDR1 GTSNPN and CDR2 SVGIG (reference sequence). J gave up 0 bases and V 0 bases, and 3 bases lay outside the gene matches. CDR3 in DNA: TGTGCCTGGAGTGTTGGGACAGGGAGCTCCTATAATTCACCCCTCCACTTT. This translates into CAWSVGTGSSYNSPLHF. Drawing the rest from reference TRBV30 and TRBJ1-6, the complete variable domain is SQTIHQWPATLVQPVGSPLSLECTVEGTSNPNLYWYRQAAGRGLQLLFYSVGIGQISSEVPQNLSASRPQDRQFILSSKKLLLSDSGFYLCAWSVGTGSSYNSPLHFGNGTRLTVT.

The V gene is TRBV6-1, the J gene TRBJ1-3; D unclear. This CDR3 spans 14 amino acids. Germline V gene sequence: CDR1 MNHNS, CDR2 SASEGT. Trimming removed 5 bases at V and 5 bases at J, with 13 bases between. In DNA, the CDR3 is TGTGCCAGCAGTTCTCGCTCGGGGAGAAACACCATATATTTT. Residues: CASSSRSGRNTIYF.